The clone carrying this T cell receptor beta chain was found once. The germline V gene encodes CDR1 LNHDA and CDR2 SQIVND (reference sequence). The CDR3 totals 13 residues. V was shortened by 9 bases and J by 5 bases, with 14 bases between the two germline ends. The data belong to a study of identifying expanded T cells in peripheral blood. Repertoires were generated with immunoSEQ multiplex PCR, while TCRdb's copy carries only in-frame clones and drops some. There are some 95,000 clones in the sample; approximately 88% occur only once, and approximately 5% lies in the top ten. Source material: blood. The receptor was derived from a person aged 18 to 75 in good health. This rearrangement joins TRBV19 to TRBJ1-5; D is possibly TRBD1 (5 bases). The CDR3 sequence: CASHRGRDQPQHF. DNA of the CDR3: TGTGCCAGCCATCGGGGCAGGGATCAGCCCCAGCATTTT.